This T cell receptor (beta chain) was sequenced during a study of blood T cell repertoires in COVID-19. Trimming at V came to 6 bases and at J to 0 bases, leaving 7 bases not matched to a gene. Germline CDR1 and CDR2: KGHSH and LQKENI. The CDR3 length is 16 residues. This table comes from immunoSEQ multiplex PCR, and its TCRdb copy is limited to in-frame clones, with some not included. Of about 430,000 clones listed, approximately 91% are singletons. The sequenced sample consisted of PBMCs or T cells enriched from blood (not recorded which). The TCR originated in a young woman who had been exposed to COVID-19. V usage is TRBV18 and J usage is TRBJ2-2; 7 nucleotides match TRBD1. The CDR3 DNA sequence: TGTGCCAGCTCCGGGACAGCCTACTCGAACACCGGGGAGCTGTTTTTT. Translation: CASSGTAYSNTGELFF.